The 21 T cell receptor beta chains reported below all come from one sample, sequenced in a study of T-cell reconstitution after alpha-beta-depleted transplantation in children. Preparation of the TCRbeta library used unique molecular identifiers. TCRdb re-analysed the PCR reads in MiXCR, keeping a single row per CDR3 protein. Counted here are approximately 130,000 distinct CDR3 sequences, around 9.8% occurring once; the ten biggest clones make up less than 25%. The sample consisted of PBMCs, mostly from graft donor cells, taken 180 days after TCRalphabeta/CD19-depleted stem cell transplant. The receptors shown here come from a girl less than two years old who had a stem cell transplant for combined immunodeficiency, so the T cells may come from the graft donor.

This clonotype has more than one count but fewer than ten. V is TRBV20-1 and J is TRBJ1-6; 9 bases are a match to TRBD1. The CDR3 contains 14 residues. CDR1 and CDR2 from the germline V gene are DFQATT and SNEGSKA (reference sequence). The V gene end was trimmed by 7 bases and the J gene end by 7 bases; junction bases not matched to a gene: 8. The CDR3 sequence: CSVGTGWVNSPLHF. The CDR3 DNA is TGCAGTGTTGGGACAGGGTGGGTGAATTCACCCCTCCACTTT.

The chain is built from TRBV7-2 and TRBJ2-5, with a weak D call TRBD2 (6 bases). The CDR3 consists of 15 residues. Germline-derived CDR1 and CDR2 are SGHTA and FQGNSA. V was clipped by 3 bases and J by 3 bases, with 14 bases between them. CDR3 sequence reads: CASSFAGRSKETQYF. The CDR3 region has the DNA TGTGCCAGCAGCTTCGCGGGACGGAGTAAAGAGACCCAGTACTTC.

This chain's CDR3 is CASSDPKGTLNTEAFF. CDR3 nucleotide sequence: TGCGCCAGCAGTGACCCGAAAGGGACACTGAACACTGAAGCTTTCTTT. This chain joins TRBV5-1 and TRBJ1-1; perhaps TRBD1 as D (6 bases). V lost 5 bases and J lost 0, with 17 bases in between. The length of the CDR3 is 16 residues. Germline V gene lookup returns CDR1 SGHRS and CDR2 YFSETQ. Full variable domain (outside the CDR3, taken from reference TRBV5-1 and TRBJ1-1): KAGVTQTPRYLIKTRGQQVTLSCSPISGHRSVSWYQQTPGQGLQFLFEYFSETQRNKGNFPGRFSGRQFSNSRSEMNVSTLELGDSALYLCASSDPKGTLNTEAFFGQGTRLTVV.

Many counts were recorded for this clonotype. The rearrangement joins TRBV10-3 to TRBJ1-3, with D maybe TRBD1 (6 bases). V was clipped by 7 bases and J by 1 base, with 20 bases between them. This CDR3 has 17 residues. Germline V gene sequence: CDR1 ENHRY, CDR2 SYGVKD. In nucleotides, the CDR3 is TGTGCCATCAAGGACAGCTCGGGGGTCCTATCTGGAAACACCATATATTTT. It is translated as CAIKDSSGVLSGNTIYF.

This clonotype was picked up a small number of times. V usage is TRBV4-3 and J usage is TRBJ1-2; TRBD1 might be the D (5 bases). Trimming left V 4 bases short and J 8 bases short, with 14 bases between. Germline CDR1 and CDR2: LGHNA and YSLEER. The CDR3 contains 13 residues. CDR3 nucleotide sequence: TGCGCCAGCAGCCTTCGGGACTCATGGGGCTACACCTTC. It translates to CASSLRDSWGYTF.

This clonotype was found many times. The gene calls are TRBV20-1 and TRBJ2-3; TRBD2 might be the D (6 bases). Germline lookup yields CDR1 DFQATT and CDR2 SNEGSKA (reference sequence). The V gene lost 6 bases and the J gene lost 2 bases, with 12 bases spanning the gap. The CDR3 consists of 13 residues. As DNA, the CDR3 is TGCAGTGCGACCCGGGACTTCACAGATACGCAGTATTTT. Protein product: CSATRDFTDTQYF.

The table lists this clonotype with a few counts. The rearrangement links TRBV6-1 to TRBJ1-1; 7 bases agree with TRBD1. Trimming at V came to 8 bases and at J to 6 bases, leaving 9 bases not matched to a gene. Germline V gene sequence: CDR1 MNHNS, CDR2 SASEGT. The CDR3 is 13 residues long. The CDR3 DNA sequence: TGTGCCAGCTGGGACAGAGGATTCGCTGAAGCTTTCTTT. It specifies CASWDRGFAEAFF.

V is TRBV6-1 and J is TRBJ1-5; no clear D gene. The germline gives CDR1 MNHNS, CDR2 SASEGT. The CDR3 is 13 residues long. Trimming removed 4 bases at V and 7 bases at J, with 11 bases between. In DNA, the CDR3 is TGTGCCAGCAGTGGGAGGCAGTTACAGCCCCAGCATTTT. Translated: CASSGRQLQPQHF.

This clonotype was counted at least ten times. The chain couples TRBV21-1 to TRBJ1-1. TRBV21-1 is a pseudogene segment. The CDR3 is 15 amino acids. The CDR3 loop is CASSKAEVMNTEAFF. CDR3 sequence (DNA): TGTGCCAGCAGCAAAGCGGAGGTAATGAACACTGAAGCTTTCTTT.

CDR3 DNA sequence: TGCAGTGCAAGGGGGACCGGGACTTCTGACACAGATACGCAGTATTTT. Residues: CSARGTGTSDTDTQYF. The chain is built from TRBV20-1 and TRBJ2-3; D tentatively reads TRBD1 or TRBD2 (6 bases each). V shed 6 bases and J shed 2 bases, with 21 bases lying between them. The CDR3 is made up of 16 amino acids. CDR1 DFQATT and CDR2 SNEGSKA come from the germline V gene (reference sequence).

In this sample, this clonotype turned up a few times. The chain combines TRBV9 with TRBJ1-1; 7 bases map to TRBD1. The CDR3 is made up of 15 amino acids. Germline CDR1 reads SGDLS; CDR2 reads YYNGEE. Trimming removed 3 bases from V and 4 bases from J; junction bases left unmatched: 9. Written as DNA, the CDR3 is TGTGCCAGCAGCGGTAGGGGGCGCGACAGCACTGAAGCTTTCTTT. Translated: CASSGRGRDSTEAFF.

The J gene is TRBJ2-1, the V gene TRBV3-1; D call uncertain. The V and J ends lost 2 bases and 8 bases respectively, with 7 bases between them. The germline V gene encodes CDR1 LGHDT and CDR2 YNNKEL (reference sequence). The CDR3 consists of 12 residues. The CDR3 DNA is TGTGCCAGCAGCCAAATTCGTCATGAGCAGTTCTTC. Protein sequence: CASSQIRHEQFF.

This clonotype has only a few counts. The V and J genes are TRBV7-9 and TRBJ2-5, with 9 bases aligning to TRBD1. The germline gives CDR1 SEHNR, CDR2 FQNEAQ (reference sequence). The CDR3 has 16 residues. The V segment lost 5 bases and the J segment 1 base; nucleotides outside the gene matches: 8. CDR3 protein: CASSPGTGWVQETQYF. Written as DNA, the CDR3 is TGTGCCAGCAGCCCCGGGACAGGGTGGGTCCAAGAGACCCAGTACTTC.

This rearrangement joins TRBV7-6 to TRBJ1-2; D unclear. The CDR3 is 12 amino acids. The germline CDR1 and CDR2 sequences are SGHVS and FNYEAQ. With 1 base removed from V and 7 bases from J, the gap between germline ends came to 7 bases. The CDR3 sequence: CASSLDGSGYTF. The DNA for the CDR3 is TGTGCCAGCAGCTTAGACGGGAGTGGCTACACCTTC.

This clonotype occurred a few times. The chain couples TRBV20-1 to TRBJ1-2; D is perhaps TRBD1 (6 bases). CDR3 length: 15 amino acids. Trimming stripped 0 bases from V and 1 base from J, with 12 bases between. Germline V gene lookup returns CDR1 DFQATT and CDR2 SNEGSKA (reference sequence). CDR3 nucleotides: TGCAGTGCTAGAGAACGCGGGACACTTAACTATGGCTACACCTTC. Residues: CSARERGTLNYGYTF.

This clonotype was recorded many times. This rearrangement joins TRBV12-3 or TRBV12-4 to TRBJ1-3; 9 bases agree with TRBD1. The CDR3 is made up of 15 amino acids. Trimming at V came to 3 bases and at J to 8 bases, leaving 8 bases not matched to a gene. CDR3 bases: TGTGCCAGCAGTTTTACCGGACAGGGGAGGGACACCATATATTTT. It encodes CASSFTGQGRDTIYF.

This clonotype was observed a handful of times. V and J are TRBV10-3 and TRBJ2-5; no reliable D call. CDR3 size: 13 residues. Trimming pared 4 bases from V and 5 bases from J, leaving 11 bases between. Germline lookup yields CDR1 ENHRY and CDR2 SYGVKD. As DNA, the CDR3 is TGTGCCATCAGTGCTTTAATGGGGGAGACCCAGTACTTC. This gives the protein CAISALMGETQYF.

This clonotype was picked up a small number of times. The chain recombines TRBV12-3 or TRBV12-4 with TRBJ2-5; D is ambiguous. The CDR3 contains 10 residues. With 5 bases removed from V and 4 bases from J, the gap between germline ends came to 2 bases. This chain's CDR3 is CASSRETQYF. CDR3 DNA: TGTGCCAGCAGTCGAGAGACCCAGTACTTC.

This clonotype showed up just a few times. The chain employs TRBV5-1 and TRBJ2-2; 11 bases match TRBD1. Germline CDR1 is SGHRS and CDR2 is YFSETQ. V was clipped by 0 bases and J by 3 bases; unmatched bases: 4. The CDR3 runs 17 residues. The CDR3 coding sequence is TGCGCCAGCAGCTTGGAGGGACAGGGGGTTGACACCGGGGAGCTGTTTTTT. Protein: CASSLEGQGVDTGELFF.

The table lists this clonotype with a few counts. The gene calls are TRBV12-3 or TRBV12-4 and TRBJ2-7; 7 nucleotides align to TRBD1. J was trimmed by 6 bases and V by 4 bases; bases with no gene match: 3. The CDR3 runs 12 residues. The CDR3, as DNA: TGTGCCAGCAGTTCCGACAGGGCCGAGCAGTACTTC. Its translation is CASSSDRAEQYF.

There are a few counts of this clonotype. The junction does not match germline at one end; this may be a read error. This chain uses TRBV7-7 with TRBJ2-3; 10 nucleotides match TRBD2. This CDR3 region has 17 residues. Germline CDR1 and CDR2: SSHAT and FNYEAQ (reference sequence). The CDR3 DNA reads as TGTGCTAGCAGCATTCCCGGGACTAGCGACAACACAGATACGCAGTATTTT. This sequence encodes CASSIPGTSDNTDTQYF. Full variable domain (outside the CDR3, taken from reference TRBV7-7 and TRBJ2-3): GAGVSQSPRYKVTKRGQDVTLRCDPISSHATLYWYQQALGQGPEFLTYFNYEAQPDKSGLPSDRFSAERPEGSISTLTIQRTEQRDSAMYRCASSIPGTSDNTDTQYFGPGTRLTVL.